These T cell receptor beta chains were read from a single sample in a study of CD8 T cells in ankylosing spondylitis. TCRdb fed the 5' RACE reads into MiXCR, producing one record per CDR3 protein. The table has fewer than 250,000 distinct CDR3 sequences, more than 9% seen once. Sample: blood, either unsorted or a sorted T cell fraction (not recorded which). These receptors were collected from a male donor with ankylosing spondylitis or in good health (not recorded which). Each CDR3 is given with its conserved first and last residue. Each record gives: D gene, clone size, J gene, V gene, CDR3 DNA, CDR3 protein. A D gene is named only where the DNA matches it firmly. Not all rows give a size; the values are once, few, many and, for expanded clones, a class.

D: TRBD1
size: many
J: TRBJ2-7
V: TRBV6-5
DNA: TGTGCCAGCAGTTACTCGGCGGGACAGGGGGTCCACGAGCAGTACTTC
CDR3: CASSYSAGQGVHEQYF

D: NA
size: NA
J: TRBJ2-7
V: TRBV7-2
DNA: TGTGCCAGCAGCCGGGGGCCAGGGGAGCAGTACTTC
CDR3: CASSRGPGEQYF

D: NA
size: many
J: TRBJ2-4
V: TRBV27
DNA: TGTGCCAGCGGGGTGGATGGCGTCATTCAGTACTTC
CDR3: CASGVDGVIQYF

D: TRBD2
size: few
J: TRBJ2-1
V: TRBV13
DNA: TGTGCCAGCAGCTATCCAGGACTAGCGGGAGGTGCTAGCTCCTACAATGAGCAGTTCTTC
CDR3: CASSYPGLAGGASSYNEQFF

D: NA
size: few
J: TRBJ2-2
V: TRBV14
DNA: TGTGCCAGCAGCCTCAAACCAGGCAACACCGGGGAGCTGTTTTTT
CDR3: CASSLKPGNTGELFF

D: TRBD2
size: many
J: TRBJ2-3
V: TRBV6-5
DNA: TGTGCCAGCAGTTACGCGCCGGGACTAGGGACTAATACGCAGTATTTT
CDR3: CASSYAPGLGTNTQYF

D: TRBD2
size: many
J: TRBJ2-1
V: TRBV3-1
DNA: TGTGCCAGCAGCCAAGGGGGACTAGCGGGTGAGCAGTTCTTC
CDR3: CASSQGGLAGEQFF

D: NA
size: many
J: TRBJ2-7
V: TRBV9
DNA: TGTGCCAGCAGCGTCAGGGGATCCTACGAGCAGTACTTC
CDR3: CASSVRGSYEQYF

D: NA
size: many
J: TRBJ1-2
V: TRBV4-2
DNA: TGTGCCAGCAGCCAAGATGGACGATACTACACCTTC
CDR3: CASSQDGRYYTF

D: NA
size: many
J: TRBJ2-3
V: TRBV5-6
DNA: TGTGCCAGCAGCTCGCTTAACCTAAGGGTAGCGGGCACAGATACGCAGTATTTT
CDR3: CASSSLNLRVAGTDTQYF

D: NA
size: many
J: TRBJ2-7
V: TRBV3-1
DNA: TGTGCCAGCAGCCAACACCCATCGTACTACGAGCAGTACTTC
CDR3: CASSQHPSYYEQYF

D: NA
size: many
J: TRBJ1-3
V: TRBV30
DNA: TGTGCGTTAAACTGGGGGCTCTCTGGAAACACCATATATTTT
CDR3: CALNWGLSGNTIYF

D: NA
size: many
J: TRBJ1-5
V: TRBV5-5
DNA: TGTGCCAGCAGCCCAAGGACAGTCTCTAGCAATCAGCCCCAGCATTTT
CDR3: CASSPRTVSSNQPQHF

D: NA
size: few
J: TRBJ1-4
V: TRBV2
DNA: TGTGCCAGCAGTGAAGTTTTGGCAGCTTACCAAACCTCAACTAATGAAAAACTGTTTTTT
CDR3: CASSEVLAAYQTSTNEKLFF

D: NA
size: many
J: TRBJ1-5
V: TRBV10-3
DNA: TGTGCCATCAGTGAGTCGATCCAGCCTTATCAGCCCCAGCATTTT
CDR3: CAISESIQPYQPQHF

D: TRBD1
size: many
J: TRBJ2-1
V: TRBV20-1
DNA: TGCAGTGCTAGAGGCAGGGGGCGGAATGAGCAGTTCTTC
CDR3: CSARGRGRNEQFF

D: TRBD2
size: few
J: TRBJ2-1
V: TRBV4-2
DNA: TGTGCCAGCAGCCTCCGAAGCGGGGGGGCCTCCTACAATGAGCAGTTCTTC
CDR3: CASSLRSGGASYNEQFF

D: TRBD1
size: NA
J: TRBJ1-3
V: TRBV5-6
DNA: TGTGCCAGCAGCCCAAGACAGGGGGCAGGTGGAAACACCATATATTTT
CDR3: CASSPRQGAGGNTIYF

D: NA
size: many
J: TRBJ2-1
V: TRBV7-3
DNA: TGTGCCAGCAGCTTTAACAAGGAGGGACTCTCAGCTCATGAGCAGTTCTTC
CDR3: CASSFNKEGLSAHEQFF

D: NA
size: NA
J: TRBJ1-1
V: TRBV5-6
DNA: TGTGCCAGCAGCTCCGTCTTAAGCGCGCGGATCCGGGACACTGAAGCTTTCTTT
CDR3: CASSSVLSARIRDTEAFF

D: TRBD1
size: NA
J: TRBJ1-2
V: TRBV12-3/TRBV12-4
DNA: TGTGCCAGCAGTCCTCCGGGACAGGGGAAAAGTCGCTACACCTTC
CDR3: CASSPPGQGKSRYTF

D: NA
size: many
J: TRBJ2-5
V: TRBV5-1
DNA: TGCGCCAGCAGCTTGAGTTTGGACAGACAAGAGACCCAGTACTTC
CDR3: CASSLSLDRQETQYF

D: NA
size: many
J: TRBJ2-2
V: TRBV12-3/TRBV12-4
DNA: TGTGCCAGCAGGGAGCGGACCCACACCGGGGAGCTGTTTTTT
CDR3: CASRERTHTGELFF

D: TRBD1
size: many
J: TRBJ2-3
V: TRBV12-3/TRBV12-4
DNA: TGTGCCAGCAGTTTCCGGGACAGCAGCACAGATACGCAGTATTTT
CDR3: CASSFRDSSTDTQYF

D: NA
size: NA
J: TRBJ1-5
V: TRBV6-5
DNA: TGTGCCAGCAGTTACTCGAAGGGCCCGGGAAGCAATCAGCCCCAGCATTTT
CDR3: CASSYSKGPGSNQPQHF

D: TRBD1
size: once
J: TRBJ1-3
V: TRBV12-3/TRBV12-4
DNA: TGTGCCAGCAGTCTAGCGGGACAGGGGAGAGGAAACACCATATATTTT
CDR3: CASSLAGQGRGNTIYF

D: TRBD1
size: many
J: TRBJ2-2
V: TRBV20-1
DNA: TGCAGTGCACCCGGGACAGGGGGCGAGAACACCGGGGAGCTGTTTTTT
CDR3: CSAPGTGGENTGELFF

D: TRBD2
size: NA
J: TRBJ2-7
V: TRBV10-3
DNA: TGTGCCATCAGTGAGTCGACTAGCGGGGGTTTCGAGCAGTACTTC
CDR3: CAISESTSGGFEQYF

D: NA
size: many
J: TRBJ2-7
V: TRBV20-1
DNA: TGCAGTGCTAGACCAGGACGGTTAGATCATTCCCCCTACGAGCAGTACTTC
CDR3: CSARPGRLDHSPYEQYF

D: NA
size: many
J: TRBJ2-7
V: TRBV5-1
DNA: TGCGCCAGCAGCTTGGCCACCGACAGGAGTCGTTACTGGGGCTACGAGCAGTACTTC
CDR3: CASSLATDRSRYWGYEQYF

D: NA
size: many
J: TRBJ2-7
V: TRBV28
DNA: TGTGCCAGCAGTTCCGAGGGGCGGTCCAAATACGAGCAGTACTTC
CDR3: CASSSEGRSKYEQYF

D: TRBD1
size: many
J: TRBJ1-5
V: TRBV28
DNA: TGTGCCAGCAGTGTCAGGACAGGGGGCTTTCATCAGCCCCAGCATTTT
CDR3: CASSVRTGGFHQPQHF

D: TRBD1
size: few
J: TRBJ1-1
V: TRBV5-1
DNA: TGCGCCAGCAGCTTGAACTCGGACAGGATTACTCCGGAAGCTTTCTTT
CDR3: CASSLNSDRITPEAFF

D: NA
size: many
J: TRBJ2-1
V: TRBV2
DNA: TGTGCCAGCAGTGAAGCGGTTTTTAAGTTCTTC
CDR3: CASSEAVFKFF

D: NA
size: NA
J: TRBJ2-1
V: TRBV12-3/TRBV12-4
DNA: TGTGCCAGCAGTTTAGGGGCAGGGTCGGCACCCAATGAGCAGTTCTTC
CDR3: CASSLGAGSAPNEQFF

D: NA
size: NA
J: TRBJ1-5
V: TRBV30
DNA: TGTGCCTGGAGTGTAGTTCTCGGGGTTAGCAATCAGCCCCAGCATTTT
CDR3: CAWSVVLGVSNQPQHF

D: NA
size: many
J: TRBJ2-5
V: TRBV24-1
DNA: TGTGCCACCAGTGATGGGGAGACCCAGTACTTC
CDR3: CATSDGETQYF

D: TRBD1
size: many
J: TRBJ1-5
V: TRBV12-3/TRBV12-4
DNA: TGTGCCAGCAGTTTATGGCAGGGGGCTTTCAATCAGCCCCAGCATTTT
CDR3: CASSLWQGAFNQPQHF

D: TRBD1
size: few
J: TRBJ1-2
V: TRBV20-1
DNA: TGCAGTGCTATCGGACAGGCGGGAGGTGGCTACACCTTC
CDR3: CSAIGQAGGGYTF

D: TRBD1
size: many
J: TRBJ1-2
V: TRBV5-1
DNA: TGCGCCAGCAGCCCAAGTCTGGCCAGGGGGCCTTATGGCTACACCTTC
CDR3: CASSPSLARGPYGYTF

D: NA
size: NA
J: TRBJ1-5
V: TRBV12-3/TRBV12-4
DNA: TGTGCCAGCAGTTTAGTGGTCAATCAGCCCCAGCATTTT
CDR3: CASSLVVNQPQHF

D: NA
size: many
J: TRBJ2-3
V: TRBV12-3/TRBV12-4
DNA: TGTGCCAGCAGTTTTCGGGAGAAAGATACGCAGTATTTT
CDR3: CASSFREKDTQYF

D: TRBD2
size: NA
J: TRBJ2-3
V: TRBV2
DNA: TGTGCCAGCAAGGTCGAGCGGGGGGGAACAGATACGCAGTATTTT
CDR3: CASKVERGGTDTQYF

D: NA
size: NA
J: TRBJ1-4
V: TRBV6-1
DNA: TGTGCCAGCAGGAGCTCAGGGGCAACTAATGAAAAACTGTTTTTT
CDR3: CASRSSGATNEKLFF

D: NA
size: many
J: TRBJ2-3
V: TRBV12-3/TRBV12-4
DNA: TGTGCCAGCAGTCCCCCGGGGCCCTCGTGGTATTTT
CDR3: CASSPPGPSWYF

D: NA
size: NA
J: TRBJ2-3
V: TRBV21-1
DNA: TGTGCCAGCATAGAGCCCCTCAATCCGGACAGGGCCACAGATACGCAGTATTTT
CDR3: CASIEPLNPDRATDTQYF

D: TRBD1
size: few
J: TRBJ2-2
V: TRBV15
DNA: TGTGCCACCAGCAGGAAGACAGGGGTTTTGACCGGGGAGCTGTTTTTT
CDR3: CATSRKTGVLTGELFF

D: TRBD1
size: few
J: TRBJ2-7
V: TRBV15
DNA: TGTGCCACCAGCATGGCGGGACAGGCCTCCGAGCAGTACTTC
CDR3: CATSMAGQASEQYF

D: NA
size: NA
J: TRBJ2-7
V: TRBV20-1
DNA: TGCAGTGCTAGAGCGCCAGGGATAGTCTCCTACGAGCAGTACTTC
CDR3: CSARAPGIVSYEQYF

D: TRBD2
size: NA
J: TRBJ2-2
V: TRBV28
DNA: TGTGCCAGCAGTCGGGGAGGGCGGTTCCTTAGCTTT
CDR3: CASSRGGRFLSF

D: NA
size: many
J: TRBJ1-2
V: TRBV12-3/TRBV12-4
DNA: TGTGCCAGCAGTTTTGGCCGGACAGCGCTCGGCTACACCTTC
CDR3: CASSFGRTALGYTF

D: NA
size: many
J: TRBJ2-1
V: TRBV11-2
DNA: TGTGCCAGCAGCTTTAATCCCGGGGCCGGTGGTAATGAGCAGTTCTTC
CDR3: CASSFNPGAGGNEQFF